Listed below are T cell receptor beta chains from one sample, sequenced in a study of PD-1 blockade in mismatch repair-deficient tumors. Method: immunoSEQ multiplex PCR; TCRdb's copy keeps in-frame clones and lacks some. The repertoire includes approximately 16,000 clones, around 82% of them detected once, and around 1.6% sits in the top ten. The sequencing used PBMCs, collected less than 25 weeks after starting pembrolizumab. The source is an adult with mismatch repair-deficient cancer. The CDR3 runs from the conserved cysteine through the conserved F or W. The D gene is left open where the match is weak. Expanded clones get a size class; other rows say once, few or many, or leave the size out.

TRBV2,NA,TRBJ2-4,NA,CASSDQGLAKNIQYF,TGTGCCAGCAGTGACCAGGGGCTAGCCAAAAACATTCAGTACTTC
TRBV6-5,TRBD2,TRBJ2-1,NA,CASSVWSSGNEQFF,TGTGCCAGCAGTGTCTGGTCTAGCGGCAATGAGCAGTTCTTC
TRBV5-6,TRBD1,TRBJ2-2,NA,CASSGTGGGIGELFF,TGTGCCAGCAGCGGGACAGGGGGCGGGATCGGGGAGCTGTTTTTT
TRBV18,NA,TRBJ2-3,NA,CASSPRLSTDTQYF,TGTGCCAGCTCACCTCGACTGAGCACAGATACGCAGTATTTT
TRBV4-1,NA,TRBJ1-5,NA,CASSQARAGVWTQHF,TGCGCCAGCAGCCAAGCCAGGGCAGGGGTGTGGACCCAGCATTTT
TRBV19,TRBD1,TRBJ2-3,once,CASSAETGGLITQYF,TGTGCCAGTAGTGCCGAGACAGGGGGCCTCATTACGCAGTATTTT
TRBV11-2,NA,TRBJ1-3,NA,CASSLGGPGNTIYF,TGTGCCAGCAGCTTAGGGGGGCCTGGAAACACCATATATTTT
TRBV5-1,NA,TRBJ2-7,NA,CASSLAGEQYF,TGCGCCAGCAGCTTGGCGGGCGAGCAGTACTTC
TRBV21-1,NA,TRBJ2-1,NA,CASSQGAEYNEQFF,TGTGCCAGCAGCCAGGGGGCAGAATACAATGAGCAGTTCTTC
TRBV4-1,NA,TRBJ1-1,few,CASALGMGDTEAFF,TGCGCCAGCGCGCTCGGAATGGGAGACACTGAAGCTTTCTTT
TRBV7-2,TRBD2,TRBJ2-3,NA,CASSLDSPGGASTDTQYF,TGTGCCAGCAGCTTAGATTCCCCGGGGGGTGCTAGCACAGATACGCAGTATTTT